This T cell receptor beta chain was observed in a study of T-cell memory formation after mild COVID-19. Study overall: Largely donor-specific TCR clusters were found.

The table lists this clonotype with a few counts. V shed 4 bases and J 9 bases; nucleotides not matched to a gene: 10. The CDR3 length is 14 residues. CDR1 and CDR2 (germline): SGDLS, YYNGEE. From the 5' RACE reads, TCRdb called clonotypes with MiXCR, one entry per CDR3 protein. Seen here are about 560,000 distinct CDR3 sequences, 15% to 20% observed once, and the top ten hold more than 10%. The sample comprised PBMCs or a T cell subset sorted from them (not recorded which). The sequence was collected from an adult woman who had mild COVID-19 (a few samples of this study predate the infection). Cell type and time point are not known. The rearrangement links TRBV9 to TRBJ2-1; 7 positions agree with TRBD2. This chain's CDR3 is CASSTRTSWGEQFF. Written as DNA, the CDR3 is TGTGCCAGCAGCACCCGGACTAGTTGGGGTGAGCAGTTCTTC.